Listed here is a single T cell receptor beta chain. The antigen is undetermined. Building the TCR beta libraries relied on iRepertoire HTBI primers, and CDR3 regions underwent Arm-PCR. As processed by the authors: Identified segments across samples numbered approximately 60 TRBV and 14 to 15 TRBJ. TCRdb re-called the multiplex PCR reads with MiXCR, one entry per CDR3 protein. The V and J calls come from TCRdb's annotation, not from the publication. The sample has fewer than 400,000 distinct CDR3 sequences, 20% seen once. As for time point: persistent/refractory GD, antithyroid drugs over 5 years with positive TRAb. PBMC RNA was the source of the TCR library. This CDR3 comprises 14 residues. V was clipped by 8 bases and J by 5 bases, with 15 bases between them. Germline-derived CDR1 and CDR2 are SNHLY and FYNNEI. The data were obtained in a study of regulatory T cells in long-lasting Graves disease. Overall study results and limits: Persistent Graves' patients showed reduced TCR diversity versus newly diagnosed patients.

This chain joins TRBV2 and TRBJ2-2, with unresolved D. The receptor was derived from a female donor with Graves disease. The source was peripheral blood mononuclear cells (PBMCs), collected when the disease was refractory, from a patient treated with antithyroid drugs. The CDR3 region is CASSPWQKTGELFF. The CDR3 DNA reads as TGTGCCAGCTCTCCGTGGCAGAAGACCGGGGAGCTGTTTTTT.